These 16 T cell receptor beta chains were all obtained from the same sample, sequenced in a study of identifying expanded T cells in peripheral blood. The protocol was immunoSEQ multiplex PCR, while the TCRdb copy is restricted to in-frame clones and leaves out a portion. The top ten hold 5.6% of the sample, which has some 95,000 clones, approximately 84% seen once. Input material: blood. The receptors stem from a person aged 18-70 years in good health.

The rearrangement joins TRBV10-3 to TRBJ2-7; D call uncertain. V lost 3 bases to trimming and J lost 2 bases, with 14 bases between them. In germline, CDR1 is ENHRY, CDR2 SYGVKD. This CDR3 has 15 residues. In nucleotides, the CDR3 is TGTGCCATCAGTGACCCCGTGACACTTACCTACGAGCAGTACTTC. Translation gives CAISDPVTLTYEQYF.

The chain carries TRBV29-1 and TRBJ2-3, with D tentatively TRBD1 (7 bases). CDR3 length equals 15 residues. Germline V gene lookup returns CDR1 SQVTM and CDR2 ANQGSEA. V lost 6 bases and J lost 1, with 17 bases in between. The CDR3 nucleotides are TGCAGCGTAGGCGCAGGGGGAGGCGGCACAGATACGCAGTATTTT. Protein sequence: CSVGAGGGGTDTQYF.

CDR3 DNA: TGTGCCAGCTCAGGGACAGGGCCCTCAGGAACCGGGGAGCTGTTTTTT. It yields the protein CASSGTGPSGTGELFF. The J gene is TRBJ2-2, the V gene TRBV18; 9 bases line up with TRBD1. Per the germline V gene, CDR1 is KGHSH and CDR2 is LQKENI. V lost 5 bases, J lost 5 bases, and 9 bases stayed unmatched. The CDR3 runs 16 residues. Full variable domain (missing parts from reference TRBV18 and TRBJ2-2): NAGVMQNPRHLVRRRGQEARLRCSPMKGHSHVYWYRQLPEEGLKFMVYLQKENIIDESGMPKERFSAEFPKEGPSILRIQQVVRGDSAAYFCASSGTGPSGTGELFFGEGSRLTVL.

The chain is built from TRBV6-6 and TRBJ1-6; 7 nucleotides match TRBD1. The J segment lost 7 bases and the V segment lost 6 bases, leaving 6 bases of the junction unmatched. The CDR3 has 14 residues. Germline CDR1 and CDR2: MNHNY and SVGAGI (reference sequence). This chain's CDR3 is CASRPGQENSPLHF. In DNA form, the CDR3 reads TGTGCCAGCAGGCCCGGACAGGAAAATTCACCCCTCCACTTT.

V is TRBV6-5 and J is TRBJ2-7; no clear D. Germline-derived CDR1 and CDR2 are MNHEY and SVGAGI. V lost 6 bases to trimming and J lost 3 bases, with 6 bases between them. The CDR3 is 11 amino acids. CDR3 DNA sequence: TGTGCCAGCAGGGACCTCTACGAGCAGTACTTC. Translating gives CASRDLYEQYF.

CDR3 loop: CASSFSGSSTDTQYF. The DNA of the CDR3 is TGCGCCAGCAGCTTCAGCGGGTCTAGCACAGATACGCAGTATTTT. This chain joins TRBV5-1 and TRBJ2-3; the D gene is possibly TRBD2 (6 bases). The germline V and J ends were trimmed by 2 bases and 0 bases, with 10 bases remaining between them. The CDR3 spans 15 residues. Germline assignment: CDR1 SGHRS and CDR2 YFSETQ.

This clone was seen a single time. V usage is TRBV4-3 and J usage is TRBJ1-2; maybe TRBD1 (5 bases). The V gene lost 1 base and the J gene lost 0 bases, with 12 bases spanning the gap. From germline, CDR1 is LGHNA and CDR2 YSLEER. The CDR3 has 16 amino acids. As DNA, the CDR3 is TGCGCCAGCAGCCAAGGGCTGGGGGGAGCTAACTATGGCTACACCTTC. Encoded protein: CASSQGLGGANYGYTF.

The rearrangement uses TRBV7-2 and TRBJ1-2, with a tentative D call TRBD1 (5 bases). In germline, CDR1 is SGHTA, CDR2 FQGNSA. The CDR3 is 15 residues long. Deletions cut 5 bases from V and 0 bases from J, with 13 bases between. For the CDR3, the DNA is TGTGCCAGCAGCCGTGGGCAGGGAGCTAACTATGGCTACACCTTC. Its protein product is CASSRGQGANYGYTF.

This chain connects TRBV28 to TRBJ2-5; D might be TRBD2 (6 bases). Trimming took 5 bases from V and 7 from J, leaving 20 bases between them. This CDR3 has 15 amino acids. Germline V lookup: CDR1 MDHEN, CDR2 SYDVKM. The CDR3 DNA is TGTGCCAGCAGTCTGCCCACCGGGACTCGTGCGACCCAGTACTTC. As protein: CASSLPTGTRATQYF.

For the CDR3, the DNA is TGTGCCAGCAGCCAAATACCTCCGGAGACCCAGTACTTC. This encodes CASSQIPPETQYF. This chain connects TRBV5-5 to TRBJ2-5; D remains unclear. This CDR3 spans 13 amino acids. V dropped 4 bases and J dropped 5 bases, with 12 bases sitting between them. Germline CDR1 SGHKS, CDR2 YYEKEE (reference sequence).

The V gene is TRBV6-6, the J gene TRBJ1-2, with D perhaps TRBD1 (5 bases). The CDR3 is 13 amino acids. The germline V and J ends were trimmed by 9 bases and 7 bases, with 18 bases remaining between them. CDR1 and CDR2 from the germline V gene are MNHNY and SVGAGI (reference sequence). The CDR3 region is CASSRDSAGGYTF. CDR3 nucleotide sequence: TGTGCCAGTTCCAGGGATTCCGCCGGTGGCTACACCTTC.

Here the CDR3 reads CASSQDPRTEAFF. In nucleotides, the CDR3 is TGCGCCAGCAGCCAAGACCCCAGGACTGAAGCTTTCTTT. The chain has TRBV4-3 and TRBJ1-1, with D unclear. CDR1 is LGHNA, CDR2 YSLEER, per germline. V was trimmed by 0 bases and J by 5 bases, leaving 7 bases between them. CDR3 length: 13 amino acids.

The chain has TRBV5-8 and TRBJ2-2, with no clear D. The CDR3 totals 19 residues. The germline CDR1 and CDR2 sequences are SGHTS and YDEGEE. V was shortened by 4 bases and J by 0 bases, with 22 bases between the two germline ends. The CDR3 DNA reads as TGTGCCAGCAGCCCCCCATCCTGGCGGAGCCTGTCGAACACCGGGGAGCTGTTTTTT. Protein: CASSPPSWRSLSNTGELFF.

The rearrangement links TRBV7-3 to TRBJ2-3; the D call may be TRBD1 or TRBD2 (7 bases each). Between the trimmed V and J ends, which lost 5 bases and 6 bases, there was a span of 15 bases. The CDR3 spans 14 residues. The germline V gene encodes CDR1 SGHTA and CDR2 FQGTGA. CDR3: CASSPQGGRDTQYF. CDR3 in DNA: TGTGCCAGCAGCCCTCAGGGGGGGCGCGATACGCAGTATTTT.

Of note for this clone: This clone may be a read error of a much larger clone one base away. The rearrangement uses TRBV7-6 and TRBJ1-1; D is ambiguous. CDR1 and CDR2 (germline): SGHVS, FNYEAQ. V shed 1 base and J shed 5 bases, with 2 bases lying between them. The CDR3 is 11 residues long. The CDR3 is CASSLGTEAFF. CDR3 sequence (DNA): TGTGCCAGCAGCTTAGGTACTGAAGCTTTCTTT.

J is TRBJ1-2 and V is TRBV6-1; D uncertain. Trimming cost V 7 bases and J 4 bases, with 7 bases left between them. This CDR3 has 11 amino acids. Germline loops: CDR1 MNHNS, CDR2 SASEGT. The CDR3 sequence: CASTRSYGYTF. The DNA of the CDR3 is TGTGCCAGCACCCGCAGCTATGGCTACACCTTC.